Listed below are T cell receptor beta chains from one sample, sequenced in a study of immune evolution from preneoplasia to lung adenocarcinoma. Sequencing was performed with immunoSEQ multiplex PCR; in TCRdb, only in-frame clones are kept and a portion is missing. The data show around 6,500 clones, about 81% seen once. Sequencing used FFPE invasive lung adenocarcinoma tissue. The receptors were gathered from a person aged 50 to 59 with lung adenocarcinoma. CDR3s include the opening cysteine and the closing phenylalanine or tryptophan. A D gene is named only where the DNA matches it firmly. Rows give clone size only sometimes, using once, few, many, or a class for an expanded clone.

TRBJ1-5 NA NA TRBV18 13 TGTGCCAGCTCCCGGGACAACAATCAGCCCCAGCATTTT CASSRDNNQPQHF
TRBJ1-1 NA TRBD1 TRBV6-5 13 TGTGCCAGTCTTCAGGGGGCTGTCACTGAAGCTTTCTTT CASLQGAVTEAFF
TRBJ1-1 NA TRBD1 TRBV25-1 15 TGTGCCAGCACCCCAGGGGGCAGGGGTAACACTGAAGCTTTCTTT CASTPGGRGNTEAFF
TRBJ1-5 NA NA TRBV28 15 TGTGCCAGCAGTCCACAGGGAGAGCAATATCAGCCCCAGCATTTT CASSPQGEQYQPQHF
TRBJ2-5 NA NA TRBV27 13 TGTGCCAGCAGTTTAAAGAGGGAAGGGACCCAGTACTTC CASSLKREGTQYF
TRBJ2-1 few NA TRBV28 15 TGTGCCAGCAGTTTTTGGCGAGATAGCTACAATGAGCAGTTCTTC CASSFWRDSYNEQFF
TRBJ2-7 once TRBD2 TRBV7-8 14 TGTGCCAGCAGCTTAGTAGCGGGAGGGGGCGAGCAGTACTTC CASSLVAGGGEQYF
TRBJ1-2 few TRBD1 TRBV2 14 TGTGCCAGCAGTGGGGGTCGGGACAGCTATGGCTACACCTTC CASSGGRDSYGYTF
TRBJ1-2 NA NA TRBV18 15 TGTGCCAGCTCACCCGGACAGTTGGGAGGCTATGGCTACACCTTC CASSPGQLGGYGYTF
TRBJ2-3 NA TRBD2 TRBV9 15 TGTGCCAGCAGCGCGGGAATGGGACTAGTAGATACGCAGTATTTT CASSAGMGLVDTQYF
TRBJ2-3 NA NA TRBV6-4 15 TGTGCCAGCAGTGACGAGGTCGGGAGTGCAGATACGCAGTATTTT CASSDEVGSADTQYF
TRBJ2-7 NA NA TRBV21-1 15 TGTGCCAGCAGCGCAGGGATACACGTGTTAGACGAGCAGTACTTC CASSAGIHVLDEQYF
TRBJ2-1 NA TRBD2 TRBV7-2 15 TGTGCCAGCAGCTCGACCGGGACTACCTACAATGAGCAGTTCTTC CASSSTGTTYNEQFF
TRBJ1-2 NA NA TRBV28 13 TGTGCCAGCAGTTTATCTCCAGGCTATGGCTACACCTTC CASSLSPGYGYTF
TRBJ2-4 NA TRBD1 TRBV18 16 TGTGCCAGCTCACCAATCGGGACAGGGGCTAAAAACATTCAGTACTTC CASSPIGTGAKNIQYF
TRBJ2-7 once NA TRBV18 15 TGTGCCAGCTCACCACCGAGGGATGATACCTACGAGCAGTACTTC CASSPPRDDTYEQYF
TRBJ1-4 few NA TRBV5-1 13 TGCGCCAGCAGCGCAGTTCTTAATGAAAAACTGTTTTTT CASSAVLNEKLFF
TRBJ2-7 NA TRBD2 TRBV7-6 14 TGTGCCAGCAGCTACACTAGCGGGAGCTCGGAGCAGTACTTC CASSYTSGSSEQYF
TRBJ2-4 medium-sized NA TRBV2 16 TGTGCCAGCACGAGAGGGGGGGTCGTCCGAAAAGGCATTCAGTACTTC CASTRGGVVRKGIQYF
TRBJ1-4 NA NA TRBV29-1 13 TGCAGCGTGGCCGGGACACCCAATGAAAAACTGTTTTTT CSVAGTPNEKLFF
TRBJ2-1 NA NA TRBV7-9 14 TGTGCCAGCAGCTTAGACGGTTCCTACAATGAGCAGTTCTTC CASSLDGSYNEQFF
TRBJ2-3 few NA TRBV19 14 TGTGCCAGTAAGGGGACGGGGGGCACAGATACGCAGTATTTT CASKGTGGTDTQYF
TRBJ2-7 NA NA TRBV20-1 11 TGCAGTGCTATTGGGGACTACGAGCAGTACTTC CSAIGDYEQYF
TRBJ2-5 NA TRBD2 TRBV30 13 TGTGCCTTCTTGCCGGGACTAGAGGAGACCCAGTACTTC CAFLPGLEETQYF
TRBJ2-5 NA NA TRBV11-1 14 TGTGCCAGCAGCTTGGATGTATACCAAGAGACCCAGTACTTC CASSLDVYQETQYF
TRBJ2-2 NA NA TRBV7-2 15 TGTGCCAGCAGCTTAGGCGGGACAAACACCGGGGAGCTGTTTTTT CASSLGGTNTGELFF
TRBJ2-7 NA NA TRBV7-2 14 TGTGCCAGCAGCTTCCAGTCCTCGTGGGGGGAGCAGTACTTC CASSFQSSWGEQYF
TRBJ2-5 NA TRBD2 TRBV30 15 TGTGCCTTAACTAGCGGAAGTCTTGGGAAAGAGACCCAGTACTTC CALTSGSLGKETQYF
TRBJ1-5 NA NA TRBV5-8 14 TGTGCCAGCAGCTTGTTGCAGGGAAATCAGCCCCAGCATTTT CASSLLQGNQPQHF
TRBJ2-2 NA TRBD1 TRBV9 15 TGTGCCAGCAGCCCGGGACAGGGCCTCACCGGGGAGCTGTTTTTT CASSPGQGLTGELFF
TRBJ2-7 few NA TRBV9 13 TGTGCCAGCAGCGTGCAGGGAGACGACGAGCAGTACTTC CASSVQGDDEQYF
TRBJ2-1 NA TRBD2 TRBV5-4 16 TGTGCCAGCAGCTCAGGGACTAGCGGGACCAACAATGAGCAGTTCTTC CASSSGTSGTNNEQFF
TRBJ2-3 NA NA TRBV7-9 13 TGTGCCAGCAGGGACCGGGCGGCAGATACGCAGTATTTT CASRDRAADTQYF
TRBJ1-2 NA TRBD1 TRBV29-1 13 TGCAGTGTCTCCAGGGGGCCATCCTATGGCTACACCTTC CSVSRGPSYGYTF
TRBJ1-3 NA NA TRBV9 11 TGTGCCAGCAGCGACTCTAACACCATATATTTT CASSDSNTIYF
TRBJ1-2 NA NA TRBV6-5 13 TGTGCCAGCAGTCTCGGGGGGCTCTATGGCTACACCTTC CASSLGGLYGYTF
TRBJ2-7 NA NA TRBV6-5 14 TGTGCCAGCAGTTACGCCGGGCTATCCTACGAGCAGTACTTC CASSYAGLSYEQYF
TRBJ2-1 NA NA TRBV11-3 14 TGTGCCAGCAGCTTAGATCGGTCTAGCCCTAAGCAGTTCTTC CASSLDRSSPKQFF
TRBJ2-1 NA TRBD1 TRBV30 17 TGTGCCTGGACCGACGAACTGACAGGGATCTCCTACAATGAGCAGTTCTTC CAWTDELTGISYNEQFF
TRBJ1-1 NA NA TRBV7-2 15 TGTGCCAGCAGCTTAGGGGTCTGGACGAGGGGTGAAGCTTTCTTT CASSLGVWTRGEAFF
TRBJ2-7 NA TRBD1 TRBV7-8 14 TGTGCCAGCAGCTTAGATAGGGGGCCCTACGAGCAGTACTTC CASSLDRGPYEQYF
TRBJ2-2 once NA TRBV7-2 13 TGTGCCAGCAGCTTAGCGGAAATCGGGGAGCTGTTTTTT CASSLAEIGELFF
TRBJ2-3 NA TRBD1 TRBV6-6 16 TGTGCCAGCAGGGATCGCGGACAGGGATCCCCAGATACGCAGTATTTT CASRDRGQGSPDTQYF
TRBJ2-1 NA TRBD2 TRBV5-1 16 TGCGCCAGCAGCTTGGGGGAGCGGGAGGGAAACAATGAGCAGTTCTTC CASSLGEREGNNEQFF
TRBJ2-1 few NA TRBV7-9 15 TGTGCCAGCAGCCCGGGGGACAGAGTATACAATGAGCAGTTCTTC CASSPGDRVYNEQFF
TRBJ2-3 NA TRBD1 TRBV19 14 TGTGCCAGTAGGCCCGGGACAGGGCTCGATACGCAGTATTTT CASRPGTGLDTQYF
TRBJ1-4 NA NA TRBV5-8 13 TGTGCCAGCATGCGACAGAATAATGAAAAACTGTTTTTT CASMRQNNEKLFF
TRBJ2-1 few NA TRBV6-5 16 TGTGCCAGCAGTTACTCGGAGGAAAGCTCCTACAATGAGCAGTTCTTC CASSYSEESSYNEQFF
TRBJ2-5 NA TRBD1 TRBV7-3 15 TGTGCCAGCAGTATGACAGGGGTTTCCCAAGAGACCCAGTACTTC CASSMTGVSQETQYF
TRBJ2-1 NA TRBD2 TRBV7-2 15 TGTGCCAGCAGCTTAGTAAGCGGGAGTCAGGGTGAGCAGTTCTTC CASSLVSGSQGEQFF
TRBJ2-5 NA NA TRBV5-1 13 TGCGCCAGCAGCCGGCAGGGAGGAGAGACCCAGTACTTC CASSRQGGETQYF
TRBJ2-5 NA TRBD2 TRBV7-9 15 TGTGCCAGCAGCTTAGTGACTAGCGGGAAAGAGACCCAGTACTTC CASSLVTSGKETQYF
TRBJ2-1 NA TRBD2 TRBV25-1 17 TGTGCCAGCAGTGAACCTCGCCAGGCGGGAGGGCCCTCTTGGCAGTTCTTC CASSEPRQAGGPSWQFF
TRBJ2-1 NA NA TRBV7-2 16 TGTGCCAGCAGCCCAGAGGGTAGGGGGGGGCAAGGTGAGCAGTTCTTC CASSPEGRGGQGEQFF
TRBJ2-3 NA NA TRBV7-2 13 TGTGCCAGCAACTTGGTAGGTCCAGATACGCAGTATTTT CASNLVGPDTQYF
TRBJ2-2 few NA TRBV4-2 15 TGTGCCAGCAGCCATCCGACGGGGGACACCGGGGAGCTGTTTTTT CASSHPTGDTGELFF
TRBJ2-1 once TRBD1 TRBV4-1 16 TGCGCCAGCAGCCAAGGACTGGGACAGGGGAACAATGAGCAGTTCTTC CASSQGLGQGNNEQFF
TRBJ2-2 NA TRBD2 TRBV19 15 TGTGCCAGTAAGTTTGCGGGAGAAGGCACCGGGGAGCTGTTTTTT CASKFAGEGTGELFF
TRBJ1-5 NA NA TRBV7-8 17 TGTGCCAGCAGCTTCCAGGGAGCCTCCGGAGGCAATCAGCCCCAGCATTTT CASSFQGASGGNQPQHF